The 15 T cell receptor beta chains listed next were all sequenced from one sample in a study of beta chain features in type 1 diabetes. Reverse transcription of all isolated RNA meant that expressed TCRB transcripts were sequenced. Assay: immunoSEQ multiplex PCR; the TCRdb copy retains only in-frame clones and omits some. Of hundreds of thousands of clones detected, roughly 15% appear once; the ten largest clones hold about 0.093%. Sequenced material: naive CD4+ T cells from blood. The receptors were gathered from a man aged 18 to 35 in good health.

This chain links TRBV6-6 with TRBJ1-2; 7 bases are shared with TRBD1. The J segment lost 3 bases and the V segment lost 2 bases, leaving 9 bases of the junction unmatched. CDR1 is MNHNY, CDR2 SVGAGI, per germline (reference sequence). The CDR3 length is 16 residues. The CDR3 DNA reads TGTGCCAGCAGTTACGCCCAGGCAGGGGGGGACTATGGCTACACCTTC. Translating it yields CASSYAQAGGDYGYTF.

This clone was found a few times. The V and J genes are TRBV9 and TRBJ1-2; tentatively, D is TRBD1 (5 bases). Germline V gene data show CDR1 as SGDLS and CDR2 as YYNGEE. Trimming stripped 5 bases from V and 1 base from J, with 21 bases between. This CDR3 has 17 residues. CDR3 DNA sequence: TGTGCCAGCAGAGCGTGGGGCATACTATCACTTAACTATGGCTACACCTTC. Translated, it gives CASRAWGILSLNYGYTF.

CDR3 loop: CASSWDRPAGEQYF. CDR3 nucleotides: TGTGCCAGCAGTTGGGACAGGCCCGCCGGCGAGCAGTACTTC. This sequence joins TRBV28 and TRBJ2-7, with 8 nucleotides matching TRBD1. V shed 4 bases, J shed 6 bases, and the junction held 8 bases outside the gene matches. Germline values: CDR1 MDHEN, CDR2 SYDVKM. CDR3 length: 14 amino acids.

This clone was seen many times. The chain joins TRBV13 to TRBJ1-2, with D uncertain. The CDR3 runs 15 residues. V lost 2 bases, J lost 8 bases, and 18 bases lay in between. Germline CDR1 is PRHDT and CDR2 is FYEKMQ (reference sequence). The CDR3 reads CASSLTGEGIKGYTF. The DNA for the CDR3 is TGTGCCAGCAGCTTAACCGGGGAAGGGATAAAGGGCTACACCTTC. Looking up the rest from reference TRBV13 and TRBJ1-2 gives the full variable domain: AAGVIQSPRHLIKEKRETATLKCYPIPRHDTVYWYQQGPGQDPQFLISFYEKMQSDKGSIPDRFSAQQFSDYHSELNMSSLELGDSALYFCASSLTGEGIKGYTFGSGTRLTVV.

This clone was seen a handful of times. V usage is TRBV5-1 and J usage is TRBJ2-5; D tentatively reads TRBD1 or TRBD2 (6 bases each). The J call may be wrong; the DNA end is better matched by TRBJ2-7. The CDR3 has 13 amino acids. Germline loops: CDR1 SGHRS, CDR2 YFSETQ. The CDR3 spells CASSLAGGREQYF. CDR3 nucleotides: TGCGCCAGCAGCTTGGCCGGGGGCCGCGAGCAGTACTTC.

The gene calls are TRBV29-1 and TRBJ2-1; 7 bases agree with TRBD2. This CDR3 is built from 15 residues. Unmatched junction bases numbered 13, after V lost 7 bases and J lost 4 bases. Per germline, CDR1 SQVTM and CDR2 ANQGSEA. The CDR3: CSASLRDYLYNEQFF. The DNA for the CDR3 is TGCAGCGCCTCCCTCCGGGACTACCTTTACAATGAGCAGTTCTTC.

A few counts support this clone. This rearrangement joins TRBV19 to TRBJ1-1, with 7 nucleotides matching TRBD1. Germline V CDR1 and CDR2: LNHDA, SQIVND (reference sequence). J gave up 5 bases and V 6 bases, and 9 bases lay outside the gene matches. The CDR3 extends over 14 amino acids. For the CDR3, the DNA is TGTGCCAGTAGATCAATCAGACAGGGAACTGAAGCTTTCTTT. It encodes CASRSIRQGTEAFF. Drawing the rest from reference TRBV19 and TRBJ1-1, the complete variable domain is DGGITQSPKYLFRKEGQNVTLSCEQNLNHDAMYWYRQDPGQGLRLIYYSQIVNDFQKGDIAEGYSVSREKKESFPLTVTSAQKNPTAFYLCASRSIRQGTEAFFGQGTRLTVV.

J is TRBJ1-2 and V is TRBV29-1; D remains unclear. The CDR3 loop spans 15 amino acids. V dropped 5 bases and J dropped 3 bases, with 19 bases sitting between them. Germline loops: CDR1 SQVTM, CDR2 ANQGSEA. The DNA for the CDR3 is TGCAGCGTTTTACGTCTCGGACGGCGTGACTATGGCTACACCTTC. It is translated as CSVLRLGRRDYGYTF.

This clone has only a few counts. The gene calls are TRBV6-5 and TRBJ1-1; D is uncertain. Trimming left V 6 bases short and J 3 bases short, with 14 bases between. Germline V gives CDR1 MNHEY, CDR2 SVGAGI. This CDR3 region has 14 residues. CDR3 protein: CASREIREDTEAFF. For the CDR3, the DNA is TGTGCCAGCAGGGAGATAAGGGAGGACACTGAAGCTTTCTTT.

The chain joins TRBV30 to TRBJ2-1, with no clear D. Germline assignment: CDR1 GTSNPN and CDR2 SVGIG (reference sequence). Trimming left V 4 bases short and J 4 bases short, with 5 bases between. There are 11 residues in the CDR3. The CDR3 coding sequence is TGTGCCTGGACAGCTTACAATGAGCAGTTCTTC. Translation: CAWTAYNEQFF.

The V and J genes are TRBV7-2 and TRBJ1-2, with D possibly TRBD1 on 5 matching bases. The germline V and J ends were trimmed by 3 bases and 1 base, with 9 bases remaining between them. Per the germline V gene, CDR1 is SGHTA and CDR2 is FQGNSA. The CDR3 sequence is 14 residues long. CDR3 protein: CASSFRRDNYGYTF. The DNA for the CDR3 is TGTGCCAGCAGCTTCCGCAGGGATAACTATGGCTACACCTTC.

The chain joins TRBV5-1 to TRBJ2-6; 7 bases fit TRBD2. The V gene end was trimmed by 3 bases and the J gene end by 2 bases; junction bases not matched to a gene: 2. This CDR3 spans 15 amino acids. Per germline, CDR1 SGHRS and CDR2 YFSETQ. CDR3 residues: CASSWLAAGANVLTF. CDR3 nucleotides: TGCGCCAGCAGCTGGCTAGCGGCTGGGGCCAACGTCCTGACTTTC.

This clone was counted only a few times. V gene TRBV7-9 combines with J gene TRBJ2-5, with TRBD1 as a possible D gene (5 bases). The J call may be faulty, since TRBJ2-7 better matches the DNA end. Germline V gene data show CDR1 as SEHNR and CDR2 as FQNEAQ (reference sequence). This CDR3 has 13 amino acids. The CDR3 reads CASSSLGLYEQYF. CDR3 coding DNA: TGTGCCAGCAGCTCACTGGGGCTATACGAGCAGTACTTC.

The rearrangement links TRBV4-3 to TRBJ1-5; 7 nucleotides match TRBD1. The junction had 9 bases not matched to a gene; V was cut back by 0 bases and J by 16 bases. Germline CDR1 LGHNA, CDR2 YSLEER. The CDR3 totals 13 residues. The CDR3 loop reads CASSQDGQGVYHF. The CDR3 DNA is TGCGCCAGCAGCCAAGATGGGCAGGGGGTTTACCATTTT.

The chain is built from TRBV9 and TRBJ1-5; D may be TRBD1 (5 bases). V lost 2 bases and J 9 bases, leaving 9 bases between the germline ends. Looked up from germline, CDR1 is SGDLS and CDR2 is YYNGEE. CDR3 length: 12 amino acids. CDR3 DNA sequence: TGTGCCAGCAGCGTTACAGGCGGGCCCCAGCATTTT. This gives the protein CASSVTGGPQHF.